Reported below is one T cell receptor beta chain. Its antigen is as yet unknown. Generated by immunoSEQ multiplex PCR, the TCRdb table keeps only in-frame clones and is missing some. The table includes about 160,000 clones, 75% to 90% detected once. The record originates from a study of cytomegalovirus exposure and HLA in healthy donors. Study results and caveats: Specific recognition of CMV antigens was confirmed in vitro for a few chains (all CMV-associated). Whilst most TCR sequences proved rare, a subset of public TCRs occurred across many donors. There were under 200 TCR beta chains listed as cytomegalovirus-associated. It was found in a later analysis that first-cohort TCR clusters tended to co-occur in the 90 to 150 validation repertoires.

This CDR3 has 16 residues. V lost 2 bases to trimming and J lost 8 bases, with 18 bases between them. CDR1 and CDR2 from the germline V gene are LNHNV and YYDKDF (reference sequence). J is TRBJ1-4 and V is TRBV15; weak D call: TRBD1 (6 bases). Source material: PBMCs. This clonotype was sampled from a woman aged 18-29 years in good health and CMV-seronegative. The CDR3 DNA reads TGTGCCACCAGCAGAAACCGGGACACATTACTCGAAAAACTGTTTTTT. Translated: CATSRNRDTLLEKLFF.